Sequencing of this T cell receptor beta chain was carried out in a study of identical twins (TCRdb year 2016). For the wider study: TCR alpha and beta repertoires from monozygotic twins, unrelated adults of various ages and cord blood were deep-sequenced to test whether fetal clonotypes persist. To rule out contamination, replicate twin experiments were performed at different times with different library preparation protocols. Study-level results and caveats: Because the same donors could not be followed over many years, conclusions were based on cross-sectional statistical analysis. Fewer insertions were carried by abundant cord blood beta clonotypes, a similar but weaker trend appeared in young adult naive repertoires, and no such trend appeared in memory repertoires. Compared with coincidental sharing between unrelated individuals, out-of-frame TCR alpha sequences shared between twins showed an excess of sequences with low generation probability. Out-of-frame TCR alpha sharing in monozygotic twins was systematically underestimated by recombination models, whereas sharing between unrelated individuals was in agreement with the recombination models. Invariant T cells such as MAIT and iNKT could partly confound zero-insertion analyses, although diverse VJ usage argued against such confounding for most clonotypes. In beta out-of-frame sequences, excess twin sharing was weaker, because having fewer shared sequences lowered the signal-to-noise ratio.

All donors were healthy Caucasians. Miltenyi CD45RO+ enrichment and human naive T-cell isolation kits were used to isolate memory (CD45RO+) and naive T cells from PBMC. This clonotype has more than one count but fewer than ten. What this receptor recognizes is not known. The input lacks base qualities; no much larger clone sits a single base away. Trimmed from V: 6 bases; trimmed from J: 3 bases; junction bases lacking a gene match: 8. CDR1 and CDR2, per the germline V gene, are MNHEY and SVGEGT. The CDR3 measures 16 amino acids from cysteine to phenylalanine. Here the CDR3 DNA is all that survives: 48 bases in frame from base 1. Library prep was done by 5' RACE. Sequencing took place on an Illumina HiSeq 2000. Template switching added a universal primer binding site, and the final cDNA carried a unique molecular identifier that allowed TCR cDNA molecules to be counted accurately. Specific primers in the conserved constant-segment region were used to synthesize first-strand cDNA for the TCR alpha and beta chains. To control for contamination, every cDNA library carried two barcodes: a SMART-Mk sample barcode plus Illumina barcodes. TruSeq adapter sequences along with Illumina sample barcodes were introduced in two successive PCR steps. The Illumina HiSeq platform was used with custom primers to sequence TCR alpha and beta cDNA libraries. For the original study's pipeline: Unique molecular identifiers were extracted from raw reads with MiGEC, and CDR3 positions were determined with MiXCR. For each individual, recombination models were inferred using an EM algorithm with the repgenHMM and IGoR tools. The tcR package in R was used for shared clonotype analysis, with sharing normalized by the product of cloneset sizes. To study raw recombination without the effects of thymic and clonal selection, out-of-frame nonproductive sequences were analyzed. TCRdb reprocessing: public reads trimmed at Q25 with fastp, clones called with MiXCR, in-frame beta chains kept. One record per CDR3 amino acid sequence lists the most common genes and DNA. The authors' filters were not applied to this entry. The sample table holds approximately 230,000 distinct CDR3 sequences, of which over 12% were seen once. 8.8% of the sample rests with the top ten.

The chain joins TRBV6-2 or TRBV6-3 to TRBJ2-1, and TRBD2 aligns with 10 junction nucleotides. The TCR was taken from a young woman in good health. Sequencing input: memory (CD45RO+) T cells sorted from blood. The cell subset or site label of this sample denotes: CD45RO+ enriched T cells. The CDR3: CASRLRTSGSYNEQFF. The DNA is TGTGCCAGCAGGCTCAGGACTAGCGGAAGCTACAATGAGCAGTTCTTC.